A selection of T cell receptor beta chains follows, all from one sample in a study of cytomegalovirus exposure and HLA in healthy donors. TCRdb keeps only in-frame clones here, not all; method: immunoSEQ multiplex PCR. The profile shows 150,000 to 200,000 clones, around four fifths of them singletons. Sample: PBMCs. The receptor source for this set is a man aged 30 to 39 in good health and CMV-seropositive. Each CDR3 is given with its conserved first and last residue. Each record gives: CDR3 DNA, CDR3 protein, clone size, D gene, V gene, J gene. The D gene is left open where the match is weak. Size values are once, few and many counts, or a class for expanded clones, and some rows have none.

DNA: TGCAGCGTTGAAGATCCAGGGGGCGACGAGCAGTACTTC
CDR3: CSVEDPGGDEQYF
size: -
D: TRBD1
V: TRBV29-1
J: TRBJ2-7

DNA: TGCGCCAGCAGCCCTCGCGACAGGGTACAAGAGACCCAGTACTTC
CDR3: CASSPRDRVQETQYF
size: once
D: TRBD1
V: TRBV4-1
J: TRBJ2-5

DNA: TGTGCCAGCTCACCCAAGGGGTCTGGGGCCAACGTCCTGACTTTC
CDR3: CASSPKGSGANVLTF
size: once
D: -
V: TRBV18
J: TRBJ2-6

DNA: TGTGCCAGCAGCGTAGGGGTAGCGGGGGGGCACGCTTTTACCGGCTCCTACAATGAGCAGTTCTTC
CDR3: CASSVGVAGGHAFTGSYNEQFF
size: -
D: TRBD2
V: TRBV9
J: TRBJ2-1

DNA: TGCGCCAGCAGCCCGGGACAGGGCGAGGGCTACACCTTC
CDR3: CASSPGQGEGYTF
size: -
D: TRBD1
V: TRBV5-1
J: TRBJ1-2

DNA: TGTGCCAGCAGCCTCCGCCTGACAATTACAGATACGCAGTATTTT
CDR3: CASSLRLTITDTQYF
size: -
D: -
V: TRBV14
J: TRBJ2-3

DNA: TGTGCCAGCAAAATAGGGGTGGGCAATCAGCCCCAGCATTTT
CDR3: CASKIGVGNQPQHF
size: -
D: -
V: TRBV6-5
J: TRBJ1-5

DNA: TGTGCCAGCAGCTTACAGGCTAGCGGGGGGGCCGGTGAGCAGTTCTTC
CDR3: CASSLQASGGAGEQFF
size: -
D: TRBD2
V: TRBV7-6
J: TRBJ2-1

DNA: TGCGCCAGCAGCCAAGAACCGGGACTAGCGGAAAGCACAGATACGCAGTATTTT
CDR3: CASSQEPGLAESTDTQYF
size: -
D: TRBD2
V: TRBV4-3
J: TRBJ2-3

DNA: TGTGCTAGTGGTTTGGTAGGAGGCCGTCCGAAGGCTTTCTTT
CDR3: CASGLVGGRPKAFF
size: -
D: -
V: TRBV12-5
J: TRBJ1-1

DNA: TGTGCCAGCAGTTACTCAGACGACCTAGTGACTGAAGCTTTCTTT
CDR3: CASSYSDDLVTEAFF
size: -
D: -
V: TRBV6-5
J: TRBJ1-1

DNA: TGCGCCAGCAGACTAGCGGGTCTCAATGAGCAGTTCTTC
CDR3: CASRLAGLNEQFF
size: -
D: TRBD2
V: TRBV10-1
J: TRBJ2-1

DNA: TGTGCCAGCAGCGCGACTGAATACGAGCAGTACTTC
CDR3: CASSATEYEQYF
size: -
D: -
V: TRBV6-1
J: TRBJ2-7

DNA: TGCGCCAGCAGCCCGGGACTAGCGGGGAACACCGGGGAGCTGTTTTTT
CDR3: CASSPGLAGNTGELFF
size: -
D: TRBD2
V: TRBV5-1
J: TRBJ2-2

DNA: TGTGCCAGCAGCTCGAGGGAGGGTATTCCCCTCCACTTT
CDR3: CASSSREGIPLHF
size: -
D: -
V: TRBV7-6
J: TRBJ1-6

DNA: TGTGCCAGCAGCTTAAGCCCCGATTATGGCTACACCTTC
CDR3: CASSLSPDYGYTF
size: -
D: -
V: TRBV11-3
J: TRBJ1-2

DNA: TGTGCCAGCAGTCTACAGGGGAGGAATGAAAAACTGTTTTTT
CDR3: CASSLQGRNEKLFF
size: -
D: TRBD1
V: TRBV2
J: TRBJ1-4

DNA: TGTGCCAGCATCCCCTCGGGTGTCTATGGCTACACCTTC
CDR3: CASIPSGVYGYTF
size: -
D: -
V: TRBV6-6
J: TRBJ1-2

DNA: TGTGCCAGCAGTGAATGGGGCAGGGGCTCCTACAATGAGCAGTTCTTC
CDR3: CASSEWGRGSYNEQFF
size: -
D: -
V: TRBV6-1
J: TRBJ2-1

DNA: TGTGCCAGCAGCTCACCGGGACAGGGTAATTCACCCCTCCACTTT
CDR3: CASSSPGQGNSPLHF
size: -
D: TRBD1
V: TRBV5-4
J: TRBJ1-6

DNA: TGTGCCACCTCCCAGGCTTACTACAATGAGCAGTTCTTC
CDR3: CATSQAYYNEQFF
size: -
D: -
V: TRBV5-6
J: TRBJ2-1

DNA: TGTGCCAGCAGTGATACGCAGGGTGTGGGGGCCTACACCTTC
CDR3: CASSDTQGVGAYTF
size: -
D: -
V: TRBV2
J: TRBJ1-2

DNA: TGTGCCAGCAGCTTTGGCAGGGATAATTCACCCCTCCACTTT
CDR3: CASSFGRDNSPLHF
size: few
D: -
V: TRBV7-9
J: TRBJ1-6

DNA: TGTGCCAGCAGTAAACAGGGGAGGTATGGCTACACCTTC
CDR3: CASSKQGRYGYTF
size: few
D: TRBD1
V: TRBV27
J: TRBJ1-2

DNA: TGTGCCAGTAGTACAGGGTTGAACACTGAAGCTTTCTTT
CDR3: CASSTGLNTEAFF
size: -
D: -
V: TRBV19
J: TRBJ1-1

DNA: TGTGCCAGCAGCCCCGGGACTAGTGTCTACAATGAGCAGTTCTTC
CDR3: CASSPGTSVYNEQFF
size: -
D: TRBD2
V: TRBV27
J: TRBJ2-1

DNA: TGTGCCAGCAGCGTAGCTGCGGGACGTCTAGATACGCAGTATTTT
CDR3: CASSVAAGRLDTQYF
size: few
D: -
V: TRBV9
J: TRBJ2-3

DNA: TGTGCCAGCAGGCCCGGACAGCTCTATAATTCACCCCTCCACTTT
CDR3: CASRPGQLYNSPLHF
size: -
D: -
V: TRBV27
J: TRBJ1-6

DNA: TGCGCCAGCAATACGGGAGCCTTGTTCTACGAGCAGTACTTC
CDR3: CASNTGALFYEQYF
size: once
D: -
V: TRBV5-1
J: TRBJ2-7

DNA: TGTGCCAGCAGCGTAGCAGGTGAGCAGTTCTTC
CDR3: CASSVAGEQFF
size: once
D: -
V: TRBV9
J: TRBJ2-1

DNA: TGTGCCAGTAGTTTTAAGGCAGGCCCGCAGTACTTC
CDR3: CASSFKAGPQYF
size: few
D: -
V: TRBV19
J: TRBJ2-7

DNA: TGTGCCAGTAGTATTCAGGCCACAGATACGCAGTATTTT
CDR3: CASSIQATDTQYF
size: -
D: -
V: TRBV19
J: TRBJ2-3

DNA: TGCAGCGTTGAAGAAATGGGCGGGACGTCCTACAATGAGCAGTTCTTC
CDR3: CSVEEMGGTSYNEQFF
size: -
D: -
V: TRBV29-1
J: TRBJ2-1

DNA: TGTGCCAGTAATTGGTCCCCTGGAGACTACAATGAGCAGTTCTTC
CDR3: CASNWSPGDYNEQFF
size: -
D: -
V: TRBV19
J: TRBJ2-1

DNA: TGCGCCAGCAGCCAAGATCGGAGGGGGAACACTGAAGCTTTCTTT
CDR3: CASSQDRRGNTEAFF
size: -
D: -
V: TRBV4-3
J: TRBJ1-1

DNA: TGTGCCAGCGGGGCGGGAAACAATCAGCCCCAGCATTTT
CDR3: CASGAGNNQPQHF
size: -
D: -
V: TRBV6-5
J: TRBJ1-5

DNA: TGTGCCAGCAGCTGGGGTGGTTGGGGAGGGGGTTCGAGGATTCAGTACTTC
CDR3: CASSWGGWGGGSRIQYF
size: once
D: -
V: TRBV7-9
J: TRBJ2-4

DNA: TGTGCCAGCAGCTCGTCTAGCGGGGTGTCCTACGAGCAGTACTTC
CDR3: CASSSSSGVSYEQYF
size: -
D: TRBD2
V: TRBV7-9
J: TRBJ2-7

DNA: TGTGCCAGCACACACCTCAGGGGTAACACTGAAGCTTTCTTT
CDR3: CASTHLRGNTEAFF
size: -
D: -
V: TRBV6-6
J: TRBJ1-1

DNA: TGTGCCAGCAGCCAACAGGGTGGCTATGGCTACACCTTC
CDR3: CASSQQGGYGYTF
size: -
D: -
V: TRBV6-4
J: TRBJ1-2

DNA: TGCGCCAGCAGCTTGGAACAGGCTGCCTACGAGCAGTACTTC
CDR3: CASSLEQAAYEQYF
size: once
D: -
V: TRBV5-1
J: TRBJ2-7

DNA: TGTGCCAGCAGGCGGCTGGGCAGGGGGAATGACTATGGCTACACCTTC
CDR3: CASRRLGRGNDYGYTF
size: -
D: TRBD1
V: TRBV5-8
J: TRBJ1-2